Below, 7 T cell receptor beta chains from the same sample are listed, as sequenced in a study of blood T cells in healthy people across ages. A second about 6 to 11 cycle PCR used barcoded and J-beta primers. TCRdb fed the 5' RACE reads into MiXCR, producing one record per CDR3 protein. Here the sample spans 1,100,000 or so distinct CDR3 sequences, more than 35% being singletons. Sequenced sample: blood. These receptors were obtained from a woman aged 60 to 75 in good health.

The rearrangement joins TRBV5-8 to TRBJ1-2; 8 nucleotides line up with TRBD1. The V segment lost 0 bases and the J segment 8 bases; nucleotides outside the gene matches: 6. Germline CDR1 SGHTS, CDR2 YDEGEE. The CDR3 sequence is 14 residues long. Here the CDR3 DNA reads TGTGCCAGCAGCTTGGATCAGGGGGCCGAAGGCTACACCTTC. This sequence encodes CASSLDQGAEGYTF.

The CDR3, as DNA: TGCGCCAGCAGCCAAGCGGGGGGCGGGATGATAAATGAGCAGTACTTC. It is translated as CASSQAGGGMINEQYF. The chain couples TRBV4-1 to TRBJ2-5, with a possible D match to TRBD2 (7 bases). V was shortened by 1 base and J by 11 bases, with 23 bases between the two germline ends. The germline V gene encodes CDR1 MGHRA and CDR2 YSYEKL. The length of the CDR3 is 16 residues.

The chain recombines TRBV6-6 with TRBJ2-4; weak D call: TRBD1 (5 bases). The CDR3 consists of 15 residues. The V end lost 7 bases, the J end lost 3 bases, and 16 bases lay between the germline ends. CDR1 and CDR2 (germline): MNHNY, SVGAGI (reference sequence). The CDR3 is CASTDLDTGKNIQYF. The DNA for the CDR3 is TGTGCCAGCACCGACCTGGACACCGGCAAAAACATTCAGTACTTC.

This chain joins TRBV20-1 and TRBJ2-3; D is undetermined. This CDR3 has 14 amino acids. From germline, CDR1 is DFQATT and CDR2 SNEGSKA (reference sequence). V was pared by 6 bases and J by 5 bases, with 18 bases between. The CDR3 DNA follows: TGCAGTGCCACCGCAACGGGTTTGCTAGATACGCAGTATTTT. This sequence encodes CSATATGLLDTQYF.

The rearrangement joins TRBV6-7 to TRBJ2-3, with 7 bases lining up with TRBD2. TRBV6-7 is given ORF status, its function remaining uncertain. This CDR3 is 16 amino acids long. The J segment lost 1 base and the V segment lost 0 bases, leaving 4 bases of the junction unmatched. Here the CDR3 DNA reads TGTGCCAGCAGTTACTCTACCCTAGCGGGCACAGATACGCAGTATTTT. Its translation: CASSYSTLAGTDTQYF.

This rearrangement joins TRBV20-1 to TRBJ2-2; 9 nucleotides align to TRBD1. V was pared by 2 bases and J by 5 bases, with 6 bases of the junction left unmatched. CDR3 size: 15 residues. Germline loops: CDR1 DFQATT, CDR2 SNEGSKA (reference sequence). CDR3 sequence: CSARRTGGLTGELFF. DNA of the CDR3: TGCAGTGCTAGAAGAACAGGGGGCCTAACCGGGGAGCTGTTTTTT.

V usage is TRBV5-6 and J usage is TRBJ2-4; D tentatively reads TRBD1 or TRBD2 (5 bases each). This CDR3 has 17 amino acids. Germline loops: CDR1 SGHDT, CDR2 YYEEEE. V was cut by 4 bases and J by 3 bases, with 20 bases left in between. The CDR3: CASSPSFRRESKNIQYF. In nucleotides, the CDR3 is TGTGCCAGCAGCCCCTCTTTCCGCAGGGAGAGCAAAAACATTCAGTACTTC. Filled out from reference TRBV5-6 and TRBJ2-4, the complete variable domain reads DAGVTQSPTHLIKTRGQQVTLRCSPKSGHDTVSWYQQALGQGPQFIFQYYEEEERQRGNFPDRFSGHQFPNYSSELNVNALLLGDSALYLCASSPSFRRESKNIQYFGAGTRLSVL.